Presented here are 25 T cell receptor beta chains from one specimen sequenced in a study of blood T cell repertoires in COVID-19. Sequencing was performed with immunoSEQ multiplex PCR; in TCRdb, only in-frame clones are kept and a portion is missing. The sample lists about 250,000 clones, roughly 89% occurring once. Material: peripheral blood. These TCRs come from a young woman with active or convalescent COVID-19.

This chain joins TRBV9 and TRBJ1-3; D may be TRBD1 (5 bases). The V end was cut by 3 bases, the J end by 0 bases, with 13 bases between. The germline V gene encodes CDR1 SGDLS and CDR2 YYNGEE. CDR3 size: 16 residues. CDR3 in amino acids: CASSAASGNSGNTIYF. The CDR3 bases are TGTGCCAGCAGCGCCGCGTCAGGGAACTCTGGAAACACCATATATTTT.

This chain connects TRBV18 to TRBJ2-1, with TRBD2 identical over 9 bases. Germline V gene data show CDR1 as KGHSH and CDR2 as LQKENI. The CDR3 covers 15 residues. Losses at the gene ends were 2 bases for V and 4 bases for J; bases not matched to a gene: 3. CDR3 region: CASSPGLAIYNEQFF. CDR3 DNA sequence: TGTGCCAGCTCACCAGGACTAGCGATATACAATGAGCAGTTCTTC.

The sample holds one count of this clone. CDR3 nucleotides: TGTGCCAGCAGCGTACGGGCGGACTTCTCTGGAAACACCATATATTTT. This gives the protein CASSVRADFSGNTIYF. This chain connects TRBV9 to TRBJ1-3; D gene unclear. The CDR3 length is 16 residues. The V gene's germline CDR1 is SGDLS and CDR2 YYNGEE. Trimming took off 1 base at V and 0 bases at J, with 11 bases between the two ends.

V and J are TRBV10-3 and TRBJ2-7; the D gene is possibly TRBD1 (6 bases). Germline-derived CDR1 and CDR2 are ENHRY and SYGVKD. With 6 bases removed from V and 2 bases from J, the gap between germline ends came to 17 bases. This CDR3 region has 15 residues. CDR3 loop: CAISPLSAGAYEQYF. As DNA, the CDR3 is TGTGCCATCAGCCCCCTTTCCGCAGGGGCCTACGAGCAGTACTTC.

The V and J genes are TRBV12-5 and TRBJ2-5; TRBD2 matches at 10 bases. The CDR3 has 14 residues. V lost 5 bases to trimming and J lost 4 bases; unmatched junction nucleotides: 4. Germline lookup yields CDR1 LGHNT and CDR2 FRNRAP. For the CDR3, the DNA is TGTGCTAGTGGTGTTAGCGGGGGGCTAGAGACCCAGTACTTC. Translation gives CASGVSGGLETQYF. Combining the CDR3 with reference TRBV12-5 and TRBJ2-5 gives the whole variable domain DARVTQTPRHKVTEMGQEVTMRCQPILGHNTVFWYRQTMMQGLELLAYFRNRAPLDDSGMPKDRFSAEMPDATLATLKIQPSEPRDSAVYFCASGVSGGLETQYFGPGTRLLVL.

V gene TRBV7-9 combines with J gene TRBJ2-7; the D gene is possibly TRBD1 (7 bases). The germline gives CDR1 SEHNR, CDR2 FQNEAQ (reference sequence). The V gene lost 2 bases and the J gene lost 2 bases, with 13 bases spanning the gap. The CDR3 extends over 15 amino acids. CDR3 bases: TGTGCCAGCAGCTTAACAGCCAGGGGGGCCTACGAGCAGTACTTC. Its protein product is CASSLTARGAYEQYF. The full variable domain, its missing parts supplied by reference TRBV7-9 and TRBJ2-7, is DTGVSQNPRHKITKRGQNVTFRCDPISEHNRLYWYRQTLGQGPEFLTYFQNEAQLEKSRLLSDRFSAERPKGSFSTLEIQRTEQGDSAMYLCASSLTARGAYEQYFGPGTRLTVT.

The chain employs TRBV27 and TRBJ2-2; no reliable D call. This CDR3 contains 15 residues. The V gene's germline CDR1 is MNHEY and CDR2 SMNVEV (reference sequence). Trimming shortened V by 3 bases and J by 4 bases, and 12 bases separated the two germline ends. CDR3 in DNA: TGTGCCAGCAGTTTCTATTCGGGTGGCACCGGGGAGCTGTTTTTT. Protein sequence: CASSFYSGGTGELFF.

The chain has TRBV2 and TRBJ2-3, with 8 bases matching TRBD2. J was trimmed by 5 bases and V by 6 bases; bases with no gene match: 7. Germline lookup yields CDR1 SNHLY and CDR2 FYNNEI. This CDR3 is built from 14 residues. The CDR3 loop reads CASRFGGAVDTQYF. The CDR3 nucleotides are TGTGCCAGCAGATTCGGGGGGGCGGTAGATACGCAGTATTTT. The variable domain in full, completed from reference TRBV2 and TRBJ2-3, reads EPEVTQTPSHQVTQMGQEVILRCVPISNHLYFYWYRQILGQKVEFLVSFYNNEISEKSEIFDDQFSVERPDGSNFTLKIRSTKLEDSAMYFCASRFGGAVDTQYFGPGTRLTVL.

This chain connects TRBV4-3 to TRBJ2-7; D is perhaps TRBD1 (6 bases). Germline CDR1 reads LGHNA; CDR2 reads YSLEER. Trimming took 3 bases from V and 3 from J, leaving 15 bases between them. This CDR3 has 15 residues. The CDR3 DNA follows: TGCGCCAGCAGCCAGGGGAAACAGGGAATCTACGAGCAGTACTTC. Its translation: CASSQGKQGIYEQYF.

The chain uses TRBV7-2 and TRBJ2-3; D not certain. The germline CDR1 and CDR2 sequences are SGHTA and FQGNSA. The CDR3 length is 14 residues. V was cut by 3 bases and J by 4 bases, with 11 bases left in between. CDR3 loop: CASSFSKVADTQYF. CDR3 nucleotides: TGTGCCAGCAGCTTTAGCAAGGTGGCAGATACGCAGTATTTT.

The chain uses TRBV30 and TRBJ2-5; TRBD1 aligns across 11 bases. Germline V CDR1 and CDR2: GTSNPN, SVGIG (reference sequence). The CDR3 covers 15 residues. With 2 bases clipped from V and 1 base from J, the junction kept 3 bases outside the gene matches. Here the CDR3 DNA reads TGTGCCTGGAGTCGGGACAGGGGGGCCCAAGAGACCCAGTACTTC. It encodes CAWSRDRGAQETQYF.

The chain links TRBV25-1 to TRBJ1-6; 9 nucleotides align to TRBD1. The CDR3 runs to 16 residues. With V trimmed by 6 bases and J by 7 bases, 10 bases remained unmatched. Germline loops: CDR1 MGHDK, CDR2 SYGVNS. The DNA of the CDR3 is TGTGCCAGCAGAGGAGGGACAGGGACTTTGAATTCACCCCTCCACTTT. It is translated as CASRGGTGTLNSPLHF.

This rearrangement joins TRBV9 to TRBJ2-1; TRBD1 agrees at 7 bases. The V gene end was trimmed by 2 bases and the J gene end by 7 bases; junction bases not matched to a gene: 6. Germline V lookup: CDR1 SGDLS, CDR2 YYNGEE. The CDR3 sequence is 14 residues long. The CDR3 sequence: CASSVQTGSNEQFF. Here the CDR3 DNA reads TGTGCCAGCAGCGTTCAGACAGGGTCGAATGAGCAGTTCTTC.

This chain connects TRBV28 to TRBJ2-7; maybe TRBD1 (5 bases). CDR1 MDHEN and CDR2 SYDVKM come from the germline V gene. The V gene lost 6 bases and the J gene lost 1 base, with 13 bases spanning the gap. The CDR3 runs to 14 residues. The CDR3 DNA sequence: TGTGCCAGCAGCCCGAGACAGAAATCCTACGAGCAGTACTTC. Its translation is CASSPRQKSYEQYF.

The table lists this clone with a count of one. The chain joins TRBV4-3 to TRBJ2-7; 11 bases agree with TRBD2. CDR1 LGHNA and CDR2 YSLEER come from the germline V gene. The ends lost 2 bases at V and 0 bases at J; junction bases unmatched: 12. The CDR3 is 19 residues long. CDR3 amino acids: CASSQRETSGAGSSYEQYF. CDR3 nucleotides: TGCGCCAGCAGCCAAAGGGAGACTAGCGGGGCTGGAAGCTCCTACGAGCAGTACTTC.

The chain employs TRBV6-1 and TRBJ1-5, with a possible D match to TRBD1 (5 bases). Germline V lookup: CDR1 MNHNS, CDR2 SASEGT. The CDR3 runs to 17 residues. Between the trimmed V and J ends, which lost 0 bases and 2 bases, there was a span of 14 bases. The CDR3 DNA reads TGTGCCAGCAGTGAAGCAGTGGGGCAGCCCCGCAATCAGCCCCAGCATTTT. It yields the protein CASSEAVGQPRNQPQHF.

The CDR3 region is CASSGSGLGNEQFF. CDR3 nucleotides: TGCGCCAGCAGCGGTAGCGGCCTTGGGAATGAGCAGTTCTTC. The V and J genes are TRBV5-1 and TRBJ2-1; D is perhaps TRBD2 (6 bases). V was shortened by 4 bases and J by 7 bases, with 15 bases between the two germline ends. The CDR3 covers 14 residues. The germline V gene encodes CDR1 SGHRS and CDR2 YFSETQ. The whole variable domain, filled in from reference TRBV5-1 and TRBJ2-1, reads KAGVTQTPRYLIKTRGQQVTLSCSPISGHRSVSWYQQTPGQGLQFLFEYFSETQRNKGNFPGRFSGRQFSNSRSEMNVSTLELGDSALYLCASSGSGLGNEQFFGPGTRLTVL.

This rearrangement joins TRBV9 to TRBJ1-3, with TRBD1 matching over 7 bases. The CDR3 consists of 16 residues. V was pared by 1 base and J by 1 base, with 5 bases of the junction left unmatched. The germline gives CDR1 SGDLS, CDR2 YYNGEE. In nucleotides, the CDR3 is TGTGCCAGCAGCGTAAGGGGGCCCCGTTCTGGAAACACCATATATTTT. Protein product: CASSVRGPRSGNTIYF.

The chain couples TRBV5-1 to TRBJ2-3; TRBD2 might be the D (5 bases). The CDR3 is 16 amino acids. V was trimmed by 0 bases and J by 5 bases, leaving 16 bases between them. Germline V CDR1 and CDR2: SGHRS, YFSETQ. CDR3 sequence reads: CASSLGRRPTGDTQYF. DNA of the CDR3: TGCGCCAGCAGCTTGGGGAGGCGCCCAACGGGAGATACGCAGTATTTT.

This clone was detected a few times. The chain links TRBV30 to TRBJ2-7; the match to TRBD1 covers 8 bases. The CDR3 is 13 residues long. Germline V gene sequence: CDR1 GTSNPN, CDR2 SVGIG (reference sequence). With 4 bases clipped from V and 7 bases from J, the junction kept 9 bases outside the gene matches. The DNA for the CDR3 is TGTGCCTGGAATATAGGACAGGGCAGTGAGCAGTACTTC. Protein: CAWNIGQGSEQYF.

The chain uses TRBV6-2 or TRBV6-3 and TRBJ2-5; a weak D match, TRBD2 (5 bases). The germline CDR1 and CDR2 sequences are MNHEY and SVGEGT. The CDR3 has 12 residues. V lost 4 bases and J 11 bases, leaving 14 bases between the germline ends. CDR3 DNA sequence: TGTGCCAGCAGTTCCGGGAACAGTCCACAGTACTTC. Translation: CASSSGNSPQYF.

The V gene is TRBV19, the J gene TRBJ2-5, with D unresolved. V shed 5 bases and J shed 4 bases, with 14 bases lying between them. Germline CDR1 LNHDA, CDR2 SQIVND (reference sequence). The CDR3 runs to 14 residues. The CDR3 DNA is TGTGCCAGTAGTGTTAGCCTCTCCGGAGAGACCCAGTACTTC. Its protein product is CASSVSLSGETQYF. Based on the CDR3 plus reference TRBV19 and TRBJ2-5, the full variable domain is DGGITQSPKYLFRKEGQNVTLSCEQNLNHDAMYWYRQDPGQGLRLIYYSQIVNDFQKGDIAEGYSVSREKKESFPLTVTSAQKNPTAFYLCASSVSLSGETQYFGPGTRLLVL.

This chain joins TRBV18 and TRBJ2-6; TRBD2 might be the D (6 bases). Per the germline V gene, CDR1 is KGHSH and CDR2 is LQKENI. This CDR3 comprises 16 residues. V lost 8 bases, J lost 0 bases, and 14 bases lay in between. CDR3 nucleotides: TGTGCCAGCCTCGGGACGGGAGACTCTGGGGCCAACGTCCTGACTTTC. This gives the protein CASLGTGDSGANVLTF.

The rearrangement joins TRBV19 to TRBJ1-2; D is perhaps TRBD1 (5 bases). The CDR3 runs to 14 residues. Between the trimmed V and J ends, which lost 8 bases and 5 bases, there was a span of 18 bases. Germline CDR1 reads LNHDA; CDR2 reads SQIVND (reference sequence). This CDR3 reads CASRSDTRRYGYTF. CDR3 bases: TGTGCCAGTCGGTCGGACACTCGCCGTTATGGCTACACCTTC.

CDR3 DNA: TGTGCCAGCAGCCCCACAGGGGCCCCCTCCTACGAGCAGTACTTC. Its translation is CASSPTGAPSYEQYF. V usage is TRBV28 and J usage is TRBJ2-7; TRBD1 agrees at 7 bases. Per germline, CDR1 MDHEN and CDR2 SYDVKM. The CDR3 has 15 amino acids. After removal of 6 bases from V and 0 bases from J, the junction contained 8 bases not matched to a gene.